These 11 T cell receptor beta chains were all obtained from the same sample, sequenced in a study of control samples from healthy donors and cancer patients. Repertoires were generated with immunoSEQ multiplex PCR, while TCRdb's copy carries only in-frame clones and drops some. The sample has 150,000 to 200,000 clones; 88% are singletons. The sequencing sample was made of blood. All receptors derive from a man younger than 35 in good health.

This clone was recorded once. The chain couples TRBV7-8 to TRBJ1-2; no reliable D call. This CDR3 has 15 amino acids. Trimming left V 5 bases short and J 8 bases short, with 21 bases between. Looked up from germline, CDR1 is SGHVS and CDR2 is FQNEAQ. The CDR3 spells CASSPAKEPSWGYTF. CDR3 bases: TGTGCCAGCAGCCCGGCGAAGGAGCCGTCCTGGGGCTACACCTTC.

This clone was counted once. This chain connects TRBV5-6 to TRBJ2-1; TRBD1 matches at 12 bases. Germline lookup yields CDR1 SGHDT and CDR2 YYEEEE. Germline trimming cut 4 bases from V and 8 bases from J; bases unmatched to any gene: 10. This CDR3 comprises 16 residues. The CDR3 DNA follows: TGTGCCAGCAGCCTCACCGTTGGGACAGGGGGCGATGAGCAGTTCTTC. Protein sequence: CASSLTVGTGGDEQFF.

The J gene is TRBJ1-1, the V gene TRBV6-2 or TRBV6-3; D remains ambiguous. Per the germline V gene, CDR1 is MNHEY and CDR2 is SVGEGT. The CDR3 extends over 13 amino acids. The ends were cut back, 5 bases at V and 0 bases at J, with 7 bases in the middle. CDR3 nucleotide sequence: TGTGCCAGCAGTGACACCCTGAACACTGAAGCTTTCTTT. It encodes CASSDTLNTEAFF.

This clone was observed a few times. The chain has TRBV5-4 and TRBJ2-7, with D possibly being TRBD1 or TRBD2 (5 bases each). The length of the CDR3 is 15 residues. The V end lost 0 bases, the J end lost 3 bases, and 13 bases lay between the germline ends. Germline V lookup: CDR1 SGHNT, CDR2 YYREEE (reference sequence). The CDR3 nucleotides are TGTGCCAGCAGCTTGGATAGAGGGACGAACTACGAGCAGTACTTC. It translates to CASSLDRGTNYEQYF.

The V gene is TRBV10-3, the J gene TRBJ1-5, with 7 nucleotides matching TRBD1. Looked up from germline, CDR1 is ENHRY and CDR2 is SYGVKD. This CDR3 comprises 15 residues. The trim removed 3 bases at V and 0 bases at J, leaving 2 bases unmatched. The CDR3 sequence is CAISDEGASNQPQHF. CDR3 nucleotides: TGTGCCATCAGTGACGAGGGGGCTAGCAATCAGCCCCAGCATTTT.

This chain connects TRBV6-5 to TRBJ2-7; 10 bases are shared with TRBD1. CDR3 length: 14 amino acids. The V segment lost 6 bases and the J segment 6 bases; nucleotides outside the gene matches: 8. Germline V gene sequence: CDR1 MNHEY, CDR2 SVGAGI. This CDR3 reads CASRPDRGLGEQYF. CDR3 DNA: TGTGCCAGCAGACCAGACAGGGGGCTCGGCGAGCAGTACTTC.

The rearrangement joins TRBV7-9 to TRBJ2-1; 9 positions agree with TRBD1. Germline V gene data show CDR1 as SEHNR and CDR2 as FQNEAQ (reference sequence). V trimming: 0 bases; J trimming: 4 bases; junction bases outside the gene matches: 4. The CDR3 contains 16 residues. Written as DNA, the CDR3 is TGTGCCAGCAGCTTAGCGACAGGGGGGAAGTACAATGAGCAGTTCTTC. Translating it yields CASSLATGGKYNEQFF. Supplemented by reference TRBV7-9 and TRBJ2-1, the full variable domain reads DTGVSQNPRHKITKRGQNVTFRCDPISEHNRLYWYRQTLGQGPEFLTYFQNEAQLEKSRLLSDRFSAERPKGSFSTLEIQRTEQGDSAMYLCASSLATGGKYNEQFFGPGTRLTVL.

The chain recombines TRBV19 with TRBJ2-3; D is uncertain. V shed 5 bases and J shed 0 bases, with 9 bases lying between them. Germline CDR1 is LNHDA and CDR2 is SQIVND (reference sequence). The CDR3 extends over 14 amino acids. In DNA, the CDR3 is TGTGCCAGTAGTTCACAACGTAGCACAGATACGCAGTATTTT. Its protein is CASSSQRSTDTQYF.

J is TRBJ2-7 and V is TRBV7-2, with 13 bases that match TRBD2. Germline CDR1 SGHTA, CDR2 FQGNSA. The CDR3 totals 15 residues. V lost 4 bases, J lost 1 base, and 1 base stayed unmatched. Here the CDR3 DNA reads TGTGCCAGCAGCTCGACTAGCGGGGGGTCCTACGAGCAGTACTTC. Translation: CASSSTSGGSYEQYF. The full variable domain, completed using reference TRBV7-2 and TRBJ2-7, is GAGVSQSPSNKVTEKGKDVELRCDPISGHTALYWYRQSLGQGLEFLIYFQGNSAPDKSGLPSDRFSAERTGGSVSTLTIQRTQQEDSAVYLCASSSTSGGSYEQYFGPGTRLTVT.

The chain employs TRBV3-1 (or the pseudogene TRBV3-2) and TRBJ2-5; weak D call: TRBD1 (6 bases). CDR3 size: 15 residues. Germline loops: CDR1 LGHDT, CDR2 YNNKEL (reference sequence). V lost 4 bases, J lost 1 base, and 13 bases lay in between. The CDR3: CASSLNVGGQETQYF. In nucleotides, the CDR3 is TGTGCCAGCAGCCTAAATGTAGGGGGCCAAGAGACCCAGTACTTC.

The rearrangement joins TRBV29-1 to TRBJ1-4; TRBD1 agrees at 10 bases. Germline loops: CDR1 SQVTM, CDR2 ANQGSEA. This CDR3 has 12 residues. After removal of 6 bases from V and 8 bases from J, the junction contained 3 bases not matched to a gene. The CDR3 is CSVRTGGEKLFF. DNA of the CDR3: TGCAGCGTCAGGACAGGGGGAGAAAAACTGTTTTTT.